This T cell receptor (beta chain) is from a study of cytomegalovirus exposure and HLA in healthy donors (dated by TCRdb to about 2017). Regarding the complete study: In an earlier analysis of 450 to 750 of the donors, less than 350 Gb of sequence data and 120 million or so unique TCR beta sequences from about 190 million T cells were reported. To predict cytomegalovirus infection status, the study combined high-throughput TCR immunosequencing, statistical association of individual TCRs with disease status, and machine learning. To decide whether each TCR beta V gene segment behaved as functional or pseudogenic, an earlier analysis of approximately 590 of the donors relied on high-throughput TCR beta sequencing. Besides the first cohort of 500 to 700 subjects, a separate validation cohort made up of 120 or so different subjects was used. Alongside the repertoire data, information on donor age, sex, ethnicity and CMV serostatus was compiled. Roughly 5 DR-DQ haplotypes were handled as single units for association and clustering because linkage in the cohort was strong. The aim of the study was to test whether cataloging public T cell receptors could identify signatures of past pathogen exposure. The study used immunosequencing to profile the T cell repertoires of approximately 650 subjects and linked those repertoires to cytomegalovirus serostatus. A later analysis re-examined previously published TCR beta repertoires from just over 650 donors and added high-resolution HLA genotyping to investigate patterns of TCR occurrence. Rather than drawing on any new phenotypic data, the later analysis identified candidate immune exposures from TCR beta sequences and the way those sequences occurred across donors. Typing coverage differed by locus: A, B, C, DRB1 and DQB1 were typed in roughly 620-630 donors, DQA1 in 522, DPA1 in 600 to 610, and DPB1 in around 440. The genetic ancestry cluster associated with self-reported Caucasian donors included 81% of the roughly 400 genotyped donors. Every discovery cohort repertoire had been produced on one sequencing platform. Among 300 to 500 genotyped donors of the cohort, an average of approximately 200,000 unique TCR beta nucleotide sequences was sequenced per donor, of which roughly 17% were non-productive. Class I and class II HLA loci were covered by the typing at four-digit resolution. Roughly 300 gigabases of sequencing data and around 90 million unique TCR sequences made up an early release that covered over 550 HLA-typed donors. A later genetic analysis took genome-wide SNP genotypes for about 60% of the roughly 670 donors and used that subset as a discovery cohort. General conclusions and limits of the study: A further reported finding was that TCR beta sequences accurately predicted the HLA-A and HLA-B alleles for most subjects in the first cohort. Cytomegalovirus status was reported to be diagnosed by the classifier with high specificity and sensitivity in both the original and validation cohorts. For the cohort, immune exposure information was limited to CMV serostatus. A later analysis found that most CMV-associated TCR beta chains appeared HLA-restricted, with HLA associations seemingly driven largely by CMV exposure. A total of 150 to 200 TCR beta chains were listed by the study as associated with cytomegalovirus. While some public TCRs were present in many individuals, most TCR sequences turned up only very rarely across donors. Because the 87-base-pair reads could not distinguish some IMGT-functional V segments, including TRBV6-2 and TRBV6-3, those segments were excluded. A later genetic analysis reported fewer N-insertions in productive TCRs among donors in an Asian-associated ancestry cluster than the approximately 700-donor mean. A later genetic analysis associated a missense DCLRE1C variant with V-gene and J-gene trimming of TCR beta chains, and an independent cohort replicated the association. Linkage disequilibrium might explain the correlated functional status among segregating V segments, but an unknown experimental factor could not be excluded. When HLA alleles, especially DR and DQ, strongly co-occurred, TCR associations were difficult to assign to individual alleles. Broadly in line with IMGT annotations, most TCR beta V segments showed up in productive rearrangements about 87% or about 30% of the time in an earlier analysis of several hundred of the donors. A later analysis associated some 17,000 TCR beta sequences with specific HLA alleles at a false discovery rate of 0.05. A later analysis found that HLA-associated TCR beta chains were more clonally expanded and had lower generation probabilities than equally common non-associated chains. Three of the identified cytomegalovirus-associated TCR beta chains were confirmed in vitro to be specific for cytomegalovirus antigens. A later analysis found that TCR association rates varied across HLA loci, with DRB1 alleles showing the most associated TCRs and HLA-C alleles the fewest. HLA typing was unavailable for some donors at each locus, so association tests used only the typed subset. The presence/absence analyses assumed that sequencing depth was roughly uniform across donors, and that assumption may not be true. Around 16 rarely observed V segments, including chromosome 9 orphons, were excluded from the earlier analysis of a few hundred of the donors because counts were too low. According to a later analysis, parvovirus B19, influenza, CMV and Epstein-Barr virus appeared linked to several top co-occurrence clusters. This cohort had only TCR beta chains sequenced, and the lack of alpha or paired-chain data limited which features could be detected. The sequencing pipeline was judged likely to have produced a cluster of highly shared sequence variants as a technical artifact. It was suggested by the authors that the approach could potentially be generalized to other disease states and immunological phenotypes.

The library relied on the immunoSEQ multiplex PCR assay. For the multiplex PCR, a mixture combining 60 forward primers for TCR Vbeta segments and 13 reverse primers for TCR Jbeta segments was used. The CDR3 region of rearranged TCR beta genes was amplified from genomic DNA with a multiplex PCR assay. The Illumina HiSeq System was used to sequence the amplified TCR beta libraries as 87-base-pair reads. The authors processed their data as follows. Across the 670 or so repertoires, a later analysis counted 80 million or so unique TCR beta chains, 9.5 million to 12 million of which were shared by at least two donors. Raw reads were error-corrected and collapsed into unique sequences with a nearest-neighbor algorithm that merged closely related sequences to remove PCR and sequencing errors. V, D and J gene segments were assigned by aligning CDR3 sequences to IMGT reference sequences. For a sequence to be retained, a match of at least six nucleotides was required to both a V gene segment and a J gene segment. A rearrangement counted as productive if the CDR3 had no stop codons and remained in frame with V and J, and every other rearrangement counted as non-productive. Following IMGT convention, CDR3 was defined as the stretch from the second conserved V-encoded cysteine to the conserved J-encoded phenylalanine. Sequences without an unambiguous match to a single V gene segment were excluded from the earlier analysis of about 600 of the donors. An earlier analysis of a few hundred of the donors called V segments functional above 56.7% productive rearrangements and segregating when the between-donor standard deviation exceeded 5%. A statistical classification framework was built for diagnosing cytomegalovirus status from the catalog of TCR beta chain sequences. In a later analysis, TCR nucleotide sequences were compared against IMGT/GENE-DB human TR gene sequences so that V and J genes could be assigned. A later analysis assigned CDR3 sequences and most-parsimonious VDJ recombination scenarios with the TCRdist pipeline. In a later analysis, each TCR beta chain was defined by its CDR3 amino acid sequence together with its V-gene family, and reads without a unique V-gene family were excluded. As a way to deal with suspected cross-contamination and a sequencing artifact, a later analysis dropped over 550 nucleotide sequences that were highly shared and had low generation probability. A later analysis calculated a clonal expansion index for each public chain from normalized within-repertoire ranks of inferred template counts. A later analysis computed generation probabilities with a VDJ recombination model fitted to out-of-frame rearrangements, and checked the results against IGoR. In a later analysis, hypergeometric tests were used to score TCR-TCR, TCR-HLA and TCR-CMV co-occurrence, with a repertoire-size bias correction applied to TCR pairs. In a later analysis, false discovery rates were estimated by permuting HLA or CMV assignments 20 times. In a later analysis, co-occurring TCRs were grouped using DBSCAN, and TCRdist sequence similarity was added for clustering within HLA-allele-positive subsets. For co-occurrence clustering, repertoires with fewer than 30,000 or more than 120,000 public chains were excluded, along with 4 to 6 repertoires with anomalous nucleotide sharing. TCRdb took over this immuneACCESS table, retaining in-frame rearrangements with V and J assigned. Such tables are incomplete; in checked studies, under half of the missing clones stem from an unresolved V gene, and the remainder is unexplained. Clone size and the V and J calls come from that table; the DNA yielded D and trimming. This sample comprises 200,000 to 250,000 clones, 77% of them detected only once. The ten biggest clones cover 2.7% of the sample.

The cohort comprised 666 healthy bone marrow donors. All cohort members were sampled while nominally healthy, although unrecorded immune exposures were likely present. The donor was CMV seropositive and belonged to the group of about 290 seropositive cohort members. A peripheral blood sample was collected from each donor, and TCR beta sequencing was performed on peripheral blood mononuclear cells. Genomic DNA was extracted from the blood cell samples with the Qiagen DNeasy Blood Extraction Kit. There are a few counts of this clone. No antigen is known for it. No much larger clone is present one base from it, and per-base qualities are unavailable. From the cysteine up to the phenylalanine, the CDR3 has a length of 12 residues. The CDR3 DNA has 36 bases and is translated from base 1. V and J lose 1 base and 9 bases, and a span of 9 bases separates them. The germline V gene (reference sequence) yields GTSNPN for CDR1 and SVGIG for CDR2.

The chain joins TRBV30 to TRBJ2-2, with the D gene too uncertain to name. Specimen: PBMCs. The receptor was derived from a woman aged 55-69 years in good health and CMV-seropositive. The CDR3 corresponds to CAWSGLRRELFF. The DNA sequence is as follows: TGTGCCTGGAGTGGTTTGCGGCGGGAGCTGTTTTTT.